This T cell receptor (beta chain) comes out of a study of neoadjuvant anti-PD-1 for oral cavity cancer. PBMC libraries mostly used approximately 0.5 ug of input genomic DNA, with six replicates per sample. The table came from immunoSEQ multiplex PCR; TCRdb's copy has only in-frame clones and leaves some out. The sample contains more than 12,000 clones, roughly two thirds of which appear only once. Time point of the sample: after neoadjuvant nivolumab, at surgical resection. Trimming cost V 8 bases and J 0 bases, with 11 bases left between them. The germline V gene encodes CDR1 MNHNY and CDR2 SVGAGI (reference sequence). The CDR3 spans 14 residues.

The rearrangement links TRBV6-6 to TRBJ1-3; no clear D. This sequence originates from a person aged 40 to 85 with oral cavity squamous cell carcinoma. Here the sequenced sample was PBMCs, taken after nivolumab (anti-PD-1) treatment. CDR3 region: CASRVSSSGNTIYF. CDR3 DNA: TGTGCCAGCCGCGTGTCAAGCTCTGGAAACACCATATATTTT.